This T cell receptor beta chain was sequenced for a study of vaccination and CD4 T cells after COVID-19. At the level of the study: Sampling after COVID took place at a median of about 91 days (range 35 to 161) following diagnosis. Every culture used as a control got a CEFX pool, an HIV-1 Nef pool, or no peptide.

Indicated treatment: roughly nine-day PBMC culture with coronavirus spike peptide pools or control peptides (ViraFEST assay). Gathered ahead of the COVID-19 pandemic (2011-2018) were the CD4+ T cells of the unexposed donor. Before TCRs were sequenced, ViraFEST expanded antigen-specific T cells with peptide pools. Peptide pools at around 10 ug/ml, together with roughly 10 IU/ml IL-2, were added to cultures of roughly 2.1 million PBMCs per well. The Oncomine TCR Beta short-read assay generated sequence data from the DNA of cultured CD4+ T cells. The source of extracted genomic DNA was cultured CD4+ T cells. MiXCR, applied by TCRdb to the PCR reads, yields one record per CDR3 protein. The data contain about 7,800 distinct CDR3 sequences, roughly 43% of them singletons. This clonotype was detected a few times. Its antigen is still unknown. Sequenced: CD4+ T cells from blood, cultured in vitro. This receptor was taken from a human donor in good health.

CDR3 sequence: CASSLEGFSGYTF. The CDR3 bases are TGTGCCAGCAGCTTAGAAGGGTTTAGTGGCTACACCTTC. V and J are TRBV7-9 and TRBJ1-2; D not certain. The CDR3 runs to 13 residues. The V end was cut by 1 base, the J end by 7 bases, with 10 bases between. Germline V gives CDR1 SEHNR, CDR2 FQNEAQ (reference sequence).